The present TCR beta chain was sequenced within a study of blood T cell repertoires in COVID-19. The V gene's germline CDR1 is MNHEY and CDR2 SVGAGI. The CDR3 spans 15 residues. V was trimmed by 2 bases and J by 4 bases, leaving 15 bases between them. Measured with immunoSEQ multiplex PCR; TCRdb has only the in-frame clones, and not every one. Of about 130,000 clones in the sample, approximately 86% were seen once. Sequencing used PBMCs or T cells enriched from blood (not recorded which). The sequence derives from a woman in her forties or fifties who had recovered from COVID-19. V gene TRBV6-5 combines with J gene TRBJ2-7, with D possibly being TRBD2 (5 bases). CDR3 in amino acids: CASSYRPGERYEQYF. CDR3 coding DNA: TGTGCCAGCAGTTACCGGCCTGGGGAGAGGTACGAGCAGTACTTC.